These 20 T cell receptor beta chains were sequenced from one sample in a study of blood T cell repertoires in COVID-19. The protocol was immunoSEQ multiplex PCR, while the TCRdb copy is restricted to in-frame clones and leaves out a portion. The sample has 250,000 or so clones, around 90% seen once. Sequencing was carried out using peripheral blood. The receptors come from a man aged 25-40 years with COVID-19, enrolled during active disease.

This clone was recorded once. The J gene is TRBJ1-2, the V gene TRBV5-4, with TRBD1 matching 9 bases. V trimming: 1 base; J trimming: 9 bases; junction bases outside the gene matches: 16. This CDR3 comprises 17 residues. CDR1 and CDR2 (germline): SGHNT, YYREEE (reference sequence). CDR3 residues: CASSLRAMWGQGGSYTF. CDR3 nucleotides: TGTGCCAGCAGCTTGAGGGCCATGTGGGGACAGGGAGGTAGCTACACCTTC. Looking up the rest from reference TRBV5-4 and TRBJ1-2 gives the full variable domain: ETGVTQSPTHLIKTRGQQVTLRCSSQSGHNTVSWYQQALGQGPQFIFQYYREEENGRGNFPPRFSGLQFPNYSSELNVNALELDDSALYLCASSLRAMWGQGGSYTFGSGTRLTVV.

V is TRBV4-1 and J is TRBJ2-7, with D perhaps TRBD2 (6 bases). V was trimmed by 6 bases and J by 1 base, leaving 13 bases between them. CDR1 is MGHRA and CDR2 is YSYEKL in the germline V gene. This CDR3 comprises 14 residues. Here the CDR3 DNA reads TGCGCCAGCAGAAAAACCGGAGGGTCCTACGAGCAGTACTTC. Translation gives CASRKTGGSYEQYF.

CDR3 sequence reads: CASSFLLAGATSTDTQYF. DNA for the CDR3: TGCGCCAGCAGCTTCCTCCTAGCGGGGGCAACTAGCACAGATACGCAGTATTTT. The chain links TRBV5-1 to TRBJ2-3; TRBD2 agrees at 10 bases. V gave up 2 bases and J gave up 0 bases; unmatched junction bases: 9. The CDR3 sequence is 18 residues long. Germline V lookup: CDR1 SGHRS, CDR2 YFSETQ.

This clone was recorded a few times. The chain employs TRBV11-2 and TRBJ2-1, with D hard to call. Germline V gene data show CDR1 as SGHAT and CDR2 as FQNNGV. The CDR3 has 14 residues. V was cut by 4 bases and J by 2 bases, with 9 bases left in between. Here the CDR3 DNA reads TGTGCCAGCAGCTATGTCCAGGCCTACAATGAGCAGTTCTTC. This translates into CASSYVQAYNEQFF.

This sequence joins TRBV3-1 (or the pseudogene TRBV3-2) and TRBJ2-2; possibly TRBD1 for D (6 bases). Germline-derived CDR1 and CDR2 are LGHDT and YNNKEL (reference sequence). V was trimmed by 0 bases and J by 1 base, leaving 12 bases between them. The CDR3 contains 17 residues. CDR3 DNA: TGTGCCAGCAGCCAAGATAGGGGGAACAAGAACACCGGGGAGCTGTTTTTT. Its protein is CASSQDRGNKNTGELFF.

This rearrangement joins TRBV30 to TRBJ2-7; 7 bases are a match to TRBD1. Germline V CDR1 and CDR2: GTSNPN, SVGIG (reference sequence). After removal of 2 bases from V and 4 bases from J, the junction contained 11 bases not matched to a gene. CDR3 length: 15 amino acids. CDR3: CAWSSKGAGMYEQYF. The CDR3 nucleotides are TGTGCCTGGAGTTCTAAGGGGGCCGGTATGTACGAGCAGTACTTC. Drawing the rest from reference TRBV30 and TRBJ2-7, the complete variable domain is SQTIHQWPATLVQPVGSPLSLECTVEGTSNPNLYWYRQAAGRGLQLLFYSVGIGQISSEVPQNLSASRPQDRQFILSSKKLLLSDSGFYLCAWSSKGAGMYEQYFGPGTRLTVT.

V and J are TRBV7-9 and TRBJ2-2; possibly TRBD1 for D (6 bases). Germline V lookup: CDR1 SEHNR, CDR2 FQNEAQ (reference sequence). CDR3 length equals 15 residues. The V gene lost 5 bases and the J gene lost 1 base, with 11 bases spanning the gap. CDR3 protein: CASSPLQGNTGELFF. Here the CDR3 DNA reads TGTGCCAGCAGCCCTCTACAGGGGAACACCGGGGAGCTGTTTTTT.

The chain is built from TRBV19 and TRBJ1-5; maybe TRBD1 (6 bases). Germline-derived CDR1 and CDR2 are LNHDA and SQIVND (reference sequence). Trimming shortened V by 3 bases and J by 0 bases, and 15 bases separated the two germline ends. This CDR3 has 17 amino acids. CDR3 coding DNA: TGTGCCAGTAGTATGGGTACGGACAGCTATAGCAATCAGCCCCAGCATTTT. It specifies CASSMGTDSYSNQPQHF.

The genes are TRBV6-5 and TRBJ1-1; D is unresolved. The CDR3 has 15 residues. V lost 4 bases, J lost 0 bases, and 12 bases lay in between. The germline V gene has CDR1 MNHEY and CDR2 SVGAGI. The CDR3 nucleotides read TGTGCCAGCAGTTCTAGGTCCTCCATGAACACTGAAGCTTTCTTT. Amino acid sequence: CASSSRSSMNTEAFF.

CDR3 loop: CASTVNQETQYF. CDR3 nucleotide sequence: TGCGCCAGCACAGTAAACCAAGAGACCCAGTACTTC. V gene TRBV10-2 combines with J gene TRBJ2-5; no firm D call. Trimming removed 7 bases from V and 0 bases from J, with 6 bases in between. This CDR3 comprises 12 residues. Germline values: CDR1 WSHSY, CDR2 SAAADI.

The chain carries TRBV2 and TRBJ2-3, with D possibly TRBD2 on 7 matching bases. Germline V CDR1 and CDR2: SNHLY, FYNNEI. The CDR3 totals 16 residues. V was shortened by 3 bases and J by 0 bases, with 13 bases between the two germline ends. The CDR3 bases are TGTGCCAGCAGTGAGGGGCGGGGGCTGAGCACAGATACGCAGTATTTT. Its translation is CASSEGRGLSTDTQYF.

In its sample, this clone was seen once. This chain connects TRBV5-1 to TRBJ2-2, with 10 nucleotides matching TRBD2. The CDR3 totals 15 residues. Germline loops: CDR1 SGHRS, CDR2 YFSETQ. V dropped 5 bases and J dropped 0; count of bases not matched to a gene: 1. For the CDR3, the DNA is TGCGCCAGCAGAAGCGGGGGGGCGAACACCGGGGAGCTGTTTTTT. This codes for CASRSGGANTGELFF.

The J gene is TRBJ1-6, the V gene TRBV5-5, with 9 bases fitting TRBD1. Trimming at V came to 3 bases and at J to 9 bases, leaving 7 bases not matched to a gene. CDR1 and CDR2 (germline): SGHKS, YYEKEE (reference sequence). This CDR3 contains 15 residues. The CDR3 sequence is CASSSPGQGSSPLHF. For the CDR3, the DNA is TGTGCCAGCAGCTCCCCGGGACAGGGAAGTTCACCCCTCCACTTT. Supplemented by reference TRBV5-5 and TRBJ1-6, the full variable domain reads DAGVTQSPTHLIKTRGQQVTLRCSPISGHKSVSWYQQVLGQGPQFIFQYYEKEERGRGNFPDRFSARQFPNYSSELNVNALLLGDSALYLCASSSPGQGSSPLHFGNGTRLTVT.

The chain employs TRBV2 and TRBJ1-2, with 8 bases fitting TRBD1. This CDR3 comprises 14 residues. Germline-derived CDR1 and CDR2 are SNHLY and FYNNEI. V lost 8 bases, J lost 6 bases, and 11 bases stayed unmatched. The CDR3 sequence: CASWPGQEPNGYTF. CDR3 coding DNA: TGTGCCAGCTGGCCGGGACAGGAGCCCAATGGCTACACCTTC.

The chain employs TRBV19 and TRBJ2-5; TRBD2 matches at 8 bases. Germline V gene data show CDR1 as LNHDA and CDR2 as SQIVND (reference sequence). The CDR3 runs to 13 residues. The junction had 4 bases not matched to a gene; V was cut back by 6 bases and J by 4 bases. The CDR3 sequence: CASSAREGETQYF. DNA of the CDR3: TGTGCCAGTAGCGCCCGGGAGGGAGAGACCCAGTACTTC.

V usage is TRBV5-1 and J usage is TRBJ2-1; D perhaps matches TRBD1 (5 bases). The V end lost 8 bases, the J end lost 7 bases, and 19 bases lay between the germline ends. CDR1 SGHRS and CDR2 YFSETQ come from the germline V gene. The length of the CDR3 is 14 residues. The DNA of the CDR3 is TGCGCCAGTAAGGTAGAATCAGGGTCGAATGAGCAGTTCTTC. This gives the protein CASKVESGSNEQFF.

The chain couples TRBV19 to TRBJ2-7; weak D call: TRBD2 (5 bases). Germline assignment: CDR1 LNHDA and CDR2 SQIVND (reference sequence). The CDR3 is 14 residues long. V was pared by 3 bases and J by 2 bases, with 11 bases between. The CDR3: CASSIGGGPYEQYF. CDR3 bases: TGTGCCAGTAGTATTGGCGGCGGGCCCTACGAGCAGTACTTC.

The rearrangement links TRBV29-1 to TRBJ1-3, with unresolved D. V dropped 4 bases and J dropped 4 bases, with 5 bases sitting between them. Germline V gene lookup returns CDR1 SQVTM and CDR2 ANQGSEA. The CDR3 runs 11 residues. As DNA, the CDR3 is TGCAGCGTTGTCAGGGGAAACACCATATATTTT. Its protein product is CSVVRGNTIYF.

The chain is built from TRBV19 and TRBJ1-1, with D possibly being TRBD1 (5 bases). This CDR3 region has 15 residues. The germline CDR1 and CDR2 sequences are LNHDA and SQIVND (reference sequence). The germline V and J ends were trimmed by 4 bases and 1 base, with 13 bases remaining between them. In DNA form, the CDR3 reads TGTGCCAGTAGTACCTCAACAGGTAAGAACACTGAAGCTTTCTTT. This codes for CASSTSTGKNTEAFF.

The J gene is TRBJ1-6, the V gene TRBV6-2 or TRBV6-3; possibly TRBD1 for D (6 bases). Trimming removed 6 bases from V and 9 bases from J, with 21 bases in between. Germline CDR1 is MNHEY and CDR2 is SVGEGT. The CDR3 has 16 residues. DNA for the CDR3: TGTGCCAGCAGCCCTTCCCAGGGGATACTAAGTTCACCCCTCCACTTT. Protein sequence: CASSPSQGILSSPLHF.